This TCR beta chain was sequenced for a study of CD8 T cells in Susac syndrome (dated by TCRdb to 2018 to 2020). Notes on the research overall: The study used repertoire sequencing to test whether antigen drove CD8+ T cell activation and differentiation in Susac syndrome. What the work shows at the level of the full study, not this receptor alone: The TCR sequencing and HLA analysis was acknowledged to have included a relatively small number of individuals.

RNA was extracted using the RNeasy kit, and roughly 0.45 to 1 ug of the RNA was reverse transcribed with random hexamers. The immunoSEQ multiplex PCR assay, which covers 54 Vbeta and 13 Jbeta segments, was used to amplify TCR beta CDR3 regions. Bias from PCR amplification was corrected by using a synthetic template baseline for primer optimization and for computational correction. Concerning the study's data processing: Reads were annotated to V, D and J genes according to IMGT and were analyzed with immunoSEQ Analyzer, with only productive sequences retained. To calculate clonality, Shannon entropy was normalized by log2 of the number of productive unique sequences and then subtracted from one. Public and private clones were assessed among the 100 most prevalent clones of each patient and control. A clone was defined as Susac-specific if it was absent from the healthy and MS cohorts, from over a thousand published viral clones and from other ImmuneACCESS disease sequences. The raw public data were reprocessed by TCRdb itself: fastp quality trimming at Q25, MiXCR clonotype calling, in-frame beta chains only. Each record represents a unique CDR3 protein, reported with the most common genes and DNA among its rows. It is TCRdb's table, rather than the study itself, that gives the V and J calls and clone size. The sample table lists over 150,000 distinct CDR3 sequences, approximately 93% of them with a count of one. Of the sample, 0.09% to 0.1% is held by the ten largest clones.

About this clonotype: Its antigen is not yet known. The sample holds no much larger clone one base away, and base qualities are not on file.

The CDR3 runs 13 amino acids, cysteine and phenylalanine included. Only the CDR3 portion is preserved as DNA: 39 bases, with reading frame beginning at the first base. V sheds 3 bases and J sheds 2 bases, leaving 8 bases between their ends. CDR1 and CDR2 are drawn from the germline V gene: SGHRS, YFSETQ. Peripheral blood CD8+ and CD4+ T cells from healthy donors, Susac syndrome patients and multiple sclerosis patients were profiled by high-throughput TCR beta sequencing. Treatment-naive patients with stable or active relapsing-remitting disease fulfilling revised McDonald criteria were used as multiple sclerosis controls. CD8+ TEMRA cells were enriched by FACS, while bulk CD8+ and CD4+ T cells were purified by magnetic negative isolation. Blood was collected in EDTA tubes and processed within 24 hours, with PBMCs isolated through density gradient centrifugation. PBMCs intended for TCR sequencing were cryopreserved in liquid nitrogen and thawed later in a water bath at 37 degrees C. Purity of sorted or isolated CD4+, CD8+ and CD8+ TEMRA cells was at least 90%.

The receptor comes from a human donor with multiple sclerosis. Sequencing was done on a sample of CD4+ T cells from PBMCs. The chain couples TRBV5-1 to TRBJ1-2; there is no confident call for the D gene. The CDR3 sequence is CASSSDGNYGYTF. The sequenced DNA is TGCGCCAGCAGCTCGGACGGAAACTATGGCTACACCTTC.